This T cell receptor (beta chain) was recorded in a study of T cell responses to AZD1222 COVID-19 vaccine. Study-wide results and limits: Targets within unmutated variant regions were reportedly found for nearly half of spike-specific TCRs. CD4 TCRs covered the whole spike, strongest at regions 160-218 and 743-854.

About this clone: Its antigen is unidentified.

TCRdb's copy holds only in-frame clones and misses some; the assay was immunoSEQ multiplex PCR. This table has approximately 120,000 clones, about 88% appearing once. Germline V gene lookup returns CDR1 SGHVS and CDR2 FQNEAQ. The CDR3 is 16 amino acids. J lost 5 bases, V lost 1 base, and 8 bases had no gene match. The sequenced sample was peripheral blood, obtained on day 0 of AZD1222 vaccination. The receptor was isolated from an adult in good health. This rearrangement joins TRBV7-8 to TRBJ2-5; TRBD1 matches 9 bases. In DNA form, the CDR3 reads TGTGCCAGCAGCTTAGGGGGACAGGGAGACGGGGAGACCCAGTACTTC. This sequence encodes CASSLGGQGDGETQYF.